One and the same sample provided the 30 T cell receptor beta chains below, sequenced in a study of a mutant IDH1 vaccine in newly diagnosed glioma. The table came from immunoSEQ multiplex PCR; TCRdb's copy has only in-frame clones and leaves some out. The sample records tens of thousands of clones, approximately 90% being singletons. Time point specified: baseline, week 1 (first vaccination visit). Stated treatment: pre-vaccination baseline after standard-of-care therapy. Sequencing used PBMCs, obtained from a glioma patient treated with radiotherapy, temozolomide or both. These receptors all stem from a man in his forties with glioma.

The V gene is TRBV5-4, the J gene TRBJ2-7; D is undetermined. V was trimmed by 5 bases and J by 0 bases, leaving 18 bases between them. The germline gives CDR1 SGHNT, CDR2 YYREEE (reference sequence). The CDR3 has 16 residues. CDR3 coding DNA: TGTGCCAGCAGTCGCGTCGGCTACGGTAGCTCCTACGAGCAGTACTTC. This encodes CASSRVGYGSSYEQYF. The entire variable domain, with the rest obtained from reference TRBV5-4 and TRBJ2-7, is as follows: ETGVTQSPTHLIKTRGQQVTLRCSSQSGHNTVSWYQQALGQGPQFIFQYYREEENGRGNFPPRFSGLQFPNYSSELNVNALELDDSALYLCASSRVGYGSSYEQYFGPGTRLTVT.

The CDR3 DNA reads as TGCGCCAGCAGCCTACGACTAGCGGGAAATGCAGGCGCAGATACGCAGTATTTT. This sequence encodes CASSLRLAGNAGADTQYF. The rearrangement links TRBV5-1 to TRBJ2-3, with TRBD2 matching 11 bases. The CDR3 has 18 residues. Germline-derived CDR1 and CDR2 are SGHRS and YFSETQ. V was pared by 4 bases and J by 4 bases, with 14 bases of the junction left unmatched.

The V gene is TRBV21-1, the J gene TRBJ2-7. TRBV21-1 is shown as a pseudogene. This CDR3 has 11 residues. CDR3 region: CASSKVGEQYF. DNA for the CDR3: TGTGCCAGCAGCAAAGTCGGAGAGCAGTACTTC.

V usage is TRBV7-9 and J usage is TRBJ2-7, with D perhaps assigned TRBD1 or TRBD2 (8 bases each). With 4 bases removed from V and 6 bases from J, the gap between germline ends came to 28 bases. Germline CDR1 and CDR2: SEHNR and FQNEAQ (reference sequence). The CDR3 totals 18 residues. In DNA, the CDR3 is TGTGCCAGCAGCTCAAGACAGGGGTTGGGGAGCGGGAGATCCGAGCAGTACTTC. Translated: CASSSRQGLGSGRSEQYF.

This clone was counted a single time. The chain employs TRBV9 and TRBJ2-7; D is uncertain. The ends were cut back, 0 bases at V and 3 bases at J, with 16 bases in the middle. The CDR3 covers 16 residues. Germline loops: CDR1 SGDLS, CDR2 YYNGEE. The CDR3 nucleotides read TGTGCCAGCAGCGTAGGGGCGAGGCCCCTATTCTACGAGCAGTACTTC. It translates to CASSVGARPLFYEQYF.

This chain links TRBV5-6 with TRBJ2-3; 7 nucleotides agree with TRBD2. The junction had 14 bases not matched to a gene; V was cut back by 6 bases and J by 4 bases. The CDR3 sequence is 16 residues long. Germline V gene lookup returns CDR1 SGHDT and CDR2 YYEEEE. The CDR3: CASTYLGGSRADTQYF. DNA for the CDR3: TGTGCCAGCACGTATCTCGGGGGGAGTCGGGCAGATACGCAGTATTTT. Supplemented by reference TRBV5-6 and TRBJ2-3, the full variable domain reads DAGVTQSPTHLIKTRGQQVTLRCSPKSGHDTVSWYQQALGQGPQFIFQYYEEEERQRGNFPDRFSGHQFPNYSSELNVNALLLGDSALYLCASTYLGGSRADTQYFGPGTRLTVL.

J is TRBJ2-7 and V is TRBV2; D is perhaps TRBD2 (5 bases). From germline, CDR1 is SNHLY and CDR2 FYNNEI. V shed 9 bases and J shed 3 bases, with 12 bases lying between them. The CDR3 totals 12 residues. CDR3 sequence reads: CARDLENYEQYF. DNA of the CDR3: TGTGCCAGGGACTTAGAAAACTACGAGCAGTACTTC.

V usage is TRBV27 and J usage is TRBJ2-2, with 8 nucleotides matching TRBD1. Germline CDR1 is MNHEY and CDR2 is SMNVEV (reference sequence). V shed 3 bases and J 4 bases; nucleotides not matched to a gene: 7. The CDR3 is 16 residues long. This CDR3 reads CASSLMGQVATGELFF. The CDR3 region has the DNA TGTGCCAGCAGTTTGATGGGACAGGTCGCCACCGGGGAGCTGTTTTTT.

This chain links TRBV19 with TRBJ2-1; TRBD2 agrees at 8 bases. Unmatched junction bases numbered 10, after V lost 1 base and J lost 14 bases. This CDR3 region has 14 residues. CDR1 and CDR2 (germline): LNHDA, SQIVND (reference sequence). The CDR3 DNA sequence: TGTGCCAGTAGTATAGGAAAGCGGGAGTGGGATAAGTTCTTC. Its protein product is CASSIGKREWDKFF.

The rearrangement uses TRBV27 and TRBJ1-4; D not certain. The length of the CDR3 is 16 residues. Germline assignment: CDR1 MNHEY and CDR2 SMNVEV (reference sequence). Trimming pared 5 bases from V and 0 bases from J, leaving 13 bases between. The CDR3 sequence is CASSTYRKATNEKLFF. The CDR3 coding sequence is TGTGCCAGCAGTACTTACAGAAAAGCAACTAATGAAAAACTGTTTTTT.

The chain employs TRBV6-5 and TRBJ2-1; weak D call: TRBD1 (5 bases). V was pared by 0 bases and J by 9 bases, with 9 bases between. CDR3 length: 13 residues. Germline CDR1 and CDR2: MNHEY and SVGAGI. Here the CDR3 DNA reads TGTGCCAGCAGTTACTCGAAGGGGCGTGAGCAGTTCTTC. Amino acids: CASSYSKGREQFF.

The V gene is TRBV14, the J gene TRBJ1-1; TRBD1 might be the D (5 bases). V gave up 4 bases and J gave up 4 bases, with 13 bases separating them. Germline values: CDR1 SGHDN, CDR2 FVKESK. The length of the CDR3 is 14 residues. The CDR3 is CASSPRQLVTEAFF. CDR3 bases: TGTGCCAGCAGCCCGAGACAGCTGGTCACTGAAGCTTTCTTT.

The chain carries TRBV5-4 and TRBJ1-4; D gene unclear. Germline assignment: CDR1 SGHNT and CDR2 YYREEE (reference sequence). V was clipped by 4 bases and J by 7 bases, with 8 bases between them. This CDR3 contains 12 residues. The CDR3 loop is CASSPSGEKLFF. The CDR3 DNA reads TGTGCCAGCAGCCCTTCGGGTGAAAAACTGTTTTTT.

This chain uses TRBV6-1 with TRBJ1-3, with D unclear. Trimming took 3 bases from V and 3 from J, leaving 3 bases between them. In germline, CDR1 is MNHNS, CDR2 SASEGT. The CDR3 loop spans 12 amino acids. CDR3 in amino acids: CASSDVGNTIYF. The DNA of the CDR3 is TGTGCCAGCAGTGACGTTGGAAACACCATATATTTT.

V gene TRBV9 combines with J gene TRBJ2-7; TRBD2 matches 11 bases. J was trimmed by 0 bases and V by 3 bases; bases with no gene match: 2. This CDR3 is built from 15 residues. Germline assignment: CDR1 SGDLS and CDR2 YYNGEE. CDR3 residues: CASSAGTSGSYEQYF. The CDR3 DNA is TGTGCCAGCAGCGCCGGGACTAGCGGCTCCTACGAGCAGTACTTC.

A few counts support this clone. V usage is TRBV7-2 and J usage is TRBJ2-7; 7 nucleotides line up with TRBD2. CDR3 size: 15 residues. Germline V gene sequence: CDR1 SGHTA, CDR2 FQGNSA. The V gene end was trimmed by 5 bases and the J gene end by 10 bases; junction bases not matched to a gene: 17. In DNA, the CDR3 is TGTGCCAGCAGCATACCCGGGGCGGGAGTCGTAAGACAGTACTTC. This translates into CASSIPGAGVVRQYF.

The chain combines TRBV6-5 with TRBJ1-5; D is ambiguous. This CDR3 has 14 residues. The V gene's germline CDR1 is MNHEY and CDR2 SVGAGI. V was shortened by 0 bases and J by 6 bases, with 9 bases between the two germline ends. This CDR3 reads CASSYSAVAQPQHF. Here the CDR3 DNA reads TGTGCCAGCAGTTACTCTGCGGTAGCTCAGCCCCAGCATTTT.

J is TRBJ2-5 and V is TRBV27, with unresolved D. The ends were cut back, 5 bases at V and 6 bases at J, with 16 bases in the middle. Germline loops: CDR1 MNHEY, CDR2 SMNVEV (reference sequence). This CDR3 has 14 residues. The CDR3 DNA follows: TGTGCCAGCAGTCCTTCAGCGTTTGTGAAGACCCAGTACTTC. Its translation: CASSPSAFVKTQYF.

This chain connects TRBV9 to TRBJ2-2, with a tentative D call TRBD1 (5 bases). Trimming shortened V by 4 bases and J by 3 bases, and 16 bases separated the two germline ends. This CDR3 has 16 amino acids. Germline V gene data show CDR1 as SGDLS and CDR2 as YYNGEE. CDR3 coding DNA: TGTGCCAGCAGCCCTCAGACCCCAGGGTACACCGGGGAGCTGTTTTTT. Its translation is CASSPQTPGYTGELFF.

The V call is TRBV10-3, the J call TRBJ2-7; no reliable D call. CDR3 size: 11 residues. Germline V gives CDR1 ENHRY, CDR2 SYGVKD. Trimming took off 4 bases at V and 5 bases at J, with 6 bases between the two ends. The CDR3 region is CAISARNEQYF. As DNA, the CDR3 is TGTGCCATCAGTGCCCGAAACGAGCAGTACTTC.

J is TRBJ2-5 and V is TRBV7-9; 7 nucleotides align to TRBD2. The CDR3 totals 15 residues. The germline V gene has CDR1 SEHNR and CDR2 FQNEAQ (reference sequence). With 3 bases clipped from V and 0 bases from J, the junction kept 4 bases outside the gene matches. The CDR3 DNA is TGTGCCAGCAGCTTGGGTAGCGGGTACCAAGAGACCCAGTACTTC. It is translated as CASSLGSGYQETQYF.

CDR3 bases: TGTGCCAGCTCGGGGGACAGTGCATGGAACACTGAAGCTTTCTTT. Translated: CASSGDSAWNTEAFF. V gene TRBV21-1 combines with J gene TRBJ1-1; the table's D call, TRBD1, was not checked against the DNA. TRBV21-1 is a known pseudogene. CDR3 size: 15 residues.

This chain joins TRBV18 and TRBJ1-1; 8 nucleotides agree with TRBD1. The V gene end was trimmed by 3 bases and the J gene end by 3 bases; junction bases not matched to a gene: 9. Germline V CDR1 and CDR2: KGHSH, LQKENI. The CDR3 is made up of 16 amino acids. The CDR3 sequence is CASSPPGGAVDTEAFF. In DNA, the CDR3 is TGTGCCAGCTCACCCCCAGGGGGCGCAGTAGACACTGAAGCTTTCTTT.

The chain carries TRBV6-5 and TRBJ2-1, with D possibly being TRBD1 (5 bases). Trimming left V 6 bases short and J 5 bases short, with 11 bases between. CDR3 length: 13 residues. The germline V gene has CDR1 MNHEY and CDR2 SVGAGI. In nucleotides, the CDR3 is TGTGCCAGCAGACAGGAAGGGGACAATGAGCAGTTCTTC. Protein: CASRQEGDNEQFF.

The J gene is TRBJ1-4, the V gene TRBV27, with no clear D. V lost 3 bases, J lost 6 bases, and 11 bases lay in between. The V gene's germline CDR1 is MNHEY and CDR2 SMNVEV (reference sequence). This CDR3 region has 14 residues. The DNA for the CDR3 is TGTGCCAGCAGTTTCAAGGGTTTTGATGAAAAACTGTTTTTT. Its translation is CASSFKGFDEKLFF.

V is TRBV28 and J is TRBJ2-5, with no clear D. Per germline, CDR1 MDHEN and CDR2 SYDVKM. V shed 4 bases and J shed 4 bases, with 10 bases lying between them. The CDR3 consists of 13 residues. CDR3 in amino acids: CASSSPALETQYF. CDR3 in DNA: TGTGCCAGCAGTTCCCCAGCACTAGAGACCCAGTACTTC.

This chain uses TRBV7-3 with TRBJ2-3, with 11 bases lining up with TRBD1. Per germline, CDR1 SGHTA and CDR2 FQGTGA. This CDR3 spans 16 amino acids. V trimming: 5 bases; J trimming: 4 bases; junction bases outside the gene matches: 8. The CDR3 DNA is TGTGCCAGCAGCCCCCGGGACAGGGGGTCTTCAGATACGCAGTATTTT. Encoded protein: CASSPRDRGSSDTQYF.

The rearrangement links TRBV5-4 to TRBJ2-1; no clear D gene. The CDR3 runs 14 residues. The V gene lost 0 bases and the J gene lost 2 bases, with 6 bases spanning the gap. Per the germline V gene, CDR1 is SGHNT and CDR2 is YYREEE (reference sequence). The CDR3 DNA reads as TGTGCCAGCAGCTTGGGTGACACCTACAATGAGCAGTTCTTC. Protein: CASSLGDTYNEQFF. The full variable domain, rest sourced from reference TRBV5-4 and TRBJ2-1, is ETGVTQSPTHLIKTRGQQVTLRCSSQSGHNTVSWYQQALGQGPQFIFQYYREEENGRGNFPPRFSGLQFPNYSSELNVNALELDDSALYLCASSLGDTYNEQFFGPGTRLTVL.

CDR3 coding DNA: TGTGCCAGCAACCCCTCTAGCGGGTCCTACGAGCAGTACTTC. Residues: CASNPSSGSYEQYF. J is TRBJ2-7 and V is TRBV6-5, with 8 bases aligning to TRBD2. CDR1 and CDR2 (germline): MNHEY, SVGAGI. Unmatched junction bases numbered 6, after V lost 7 bases and J lost 1 base. The CDR3 has 14 residues.

The chain is built from TRBV7-9 and TRBJ2-3; TRBD2 might be the D (5 bases). The CDR3 is made up of 16 amino acids. V was cut by 3 bases and J by 1 base, with 14 bases left in between. The germline gives CDR1 SEHNR, CDR2 FQNEAQ (reference sequence). CDR3 protein: CASSFQDGGRTDTQYF. For the CDR3, the DNA is TGTGCCAGCAGCTTTCAGGACGGCGGGCGCACAGATACGCAGTATTTT.